Listed below are T cell receptor beta chains from one sample, sequenced in a study of blood T cell repertoires in COVID-19. Sequencing was performed with immunoSEQ multiplex PCR; in TCRdb, only in-frame clones are kept and a portion is missing. Here the sample spans some 120,000 clones, just over 85% being singletons. The sequenced sample was peripheral blood. All receptors come from a woman aged 45 to 65 with active or convalescent COVID-19. Both conserved end residues are part of each CDR3. The D gene is left open where the match is weak. Clone sizes are given selectively: once, few, many, or a class where the clone is expanded.

d_gene	v_gene	j_gene	abundance	CDR3nt	CDR3aa
.	TRBV6-2/TRBV6-3	TRBJ1-2	few	TGTGCCAGCAGTTCCCTACTATTCTATGGCTACACCTTC	CASSSLLFYGYTF
TRBD1	TRBV11-3	TRBJ2-3	.	TGTGCCAGCAGCTTAGAGGGACAGCCCGGCACAGATACGCAGTATTTT	CASSLEGQPGTDTQYF
TRBD1	TRBV14	TRBJ2-7	.	TGTGCCAGCAGCCAAGTTCAGGGAAGACAGGGACCCTACGAGCAGTACTTC	CASSQVQGRQGPYEQYF
.	TRBV7-2	TRBJ2-7	.	TGTGCCAGCAGCTTATCACTTACCGCCTACGAGCAGTACTTC	CASSLSLTAYEQYF
.	TRBV6-5	TRBJ2-7	.	TGTGCCAGCAGCCAAATCAGGGAAGGGCAGTACTTC	CASSQIREGQYF
TRBD2	TRBV19	TRBJ2-2	.	TGTGCCAGTAGTATAACGAACCCGGGACTAGCGGGAGGATCGAACACCGGGGAGCTGTTTTTT	CASSITNPGLAGGSNTGELFF
.	TRBV18	TRBJ1-4	.	TGTGCCAGCTCACCAAGAGCAACTAATGAAAAACTGTTTTTT	CASSPRATNEKLFF
TRBD2	TRBV4-3	TRBJ2-7	.	TGCGCCAGCAGCCATGGTGCTAGCGGGAGGTACGAGCAGTACTTC	CASSHGASGRYEQYF
.	TRBV10-3	TRBJ2-7	.	TGTGCCATCAGGGAAGAGGTGGGTGAGCAGTACTTC	CAIREEVGEQYF
TRBD1	TRBV7-2	TRBJ1-1	.	TGTGCCAGCAGCTTAGCGTCCCAGGGGGCGACTGAAGCTTTCTTT	CASSLASQGATEAFF
.	TRBV28	TRBJ1-2	.	TGTGCCAGCAGGCGGCAGGGGACTATGGGCTACACCTTC	CASRRQGTMGYTF
TRBD2	TRBV19	TRBJ2-1	.	TGTGCCAGTAGTATAGGATTAGCGGGAGTTGGCGAGCAGTTCTTC	CASSIGLAGVGEQFF